This TCR beta chain was recovered during a study of identical twins. Study-level points and caveats: The presence of invariant MAIT and iNKT cells could partly confound analyses of zero-insertion sequences.

About this clonotype itself: Antigen specificity is unknown.

TCRdb reprocessed the 5' RACE reads with MiXCR, giving one entry per CDR3 protein. Of 700,000 or so distinct CDR3 sequences in the sample, around 8.3% are singletons; the top ten hold about 0.98%. This CDR3 is built from 15 residues. Trimming removed 9 bases from V and 5 bases from J, with 20 bases in between. The germline V gene has CDR1 MNHEY and CDR2 SMNVEV (reference sequence). These data also featured in a second study, about yellow fever vaccine responses in identical twins.

This chain links TRBV27 with TRBJ2-1; no definite D call. This TCR came from a woman aged 18-35 years in good health. What was sequenced was PBMCs. The CDR3: CASTTARRTNNEQFF. CDR3 nucleotides: TGTGCCAGTACCACCGCGAGGCGGACGAACAATGAGCAGTTCTTC.